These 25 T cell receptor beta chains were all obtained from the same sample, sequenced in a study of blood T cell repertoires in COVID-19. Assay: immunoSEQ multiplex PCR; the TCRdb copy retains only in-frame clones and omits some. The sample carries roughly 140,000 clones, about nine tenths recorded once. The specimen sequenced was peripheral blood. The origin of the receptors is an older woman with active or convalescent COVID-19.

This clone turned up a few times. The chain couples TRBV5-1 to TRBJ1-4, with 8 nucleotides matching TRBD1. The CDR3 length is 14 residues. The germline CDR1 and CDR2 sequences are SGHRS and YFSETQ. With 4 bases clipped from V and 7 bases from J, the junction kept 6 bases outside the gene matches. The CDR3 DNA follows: TGCGCCAGCAGCGAGGACAGGGTCGGTGAAAAACTGTTTTTT. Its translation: CASSEDRVGEKLFF. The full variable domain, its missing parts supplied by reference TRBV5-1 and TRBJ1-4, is KAGVTQTPRYLIKTRGQQVTLSCSPISGHRSVSWYQQTPGQGLQFLFEYFSETQRNKGNFPGRFSGRQFSNSRSEMNVSTLELGDSALYLCASSEDRVGEKLFFGSGTQLSVL.

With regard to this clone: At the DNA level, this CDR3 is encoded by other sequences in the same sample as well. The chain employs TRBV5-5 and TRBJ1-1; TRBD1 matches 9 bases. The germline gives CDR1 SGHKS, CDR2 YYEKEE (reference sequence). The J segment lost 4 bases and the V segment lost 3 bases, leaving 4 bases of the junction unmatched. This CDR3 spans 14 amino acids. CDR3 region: CASSWGQGGTEAFF. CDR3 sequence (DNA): TGTGCCAGCAGCTGGGGACAGGGCGGCACTGAAGCTTTCTTT.

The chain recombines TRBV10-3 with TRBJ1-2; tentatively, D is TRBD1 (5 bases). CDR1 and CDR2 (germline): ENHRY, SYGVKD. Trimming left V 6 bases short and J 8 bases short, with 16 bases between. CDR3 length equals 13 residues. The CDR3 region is CAIRGPDGHGYTF. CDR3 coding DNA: TGTGCCATCAGAGGACCGGACGGACACGGCTACACCTTC.

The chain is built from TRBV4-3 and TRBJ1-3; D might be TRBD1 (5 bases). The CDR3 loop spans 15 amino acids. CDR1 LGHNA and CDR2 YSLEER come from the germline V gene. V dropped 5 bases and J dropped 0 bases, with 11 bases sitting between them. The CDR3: CASSAGQSSGNTIYF. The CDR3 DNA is TGCGCCAGCAGCGCAGGACAAAGCTCTGGAAACACCATATATTTT.

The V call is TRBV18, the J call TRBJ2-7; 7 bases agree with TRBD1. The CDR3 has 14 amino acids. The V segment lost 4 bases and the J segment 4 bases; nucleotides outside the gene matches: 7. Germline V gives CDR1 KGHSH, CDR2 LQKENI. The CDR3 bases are TGTGCCAGCTCACAACGGACAGGTATTTACGAGCAGTACTTC. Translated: CASSQRTGIYEQYF.

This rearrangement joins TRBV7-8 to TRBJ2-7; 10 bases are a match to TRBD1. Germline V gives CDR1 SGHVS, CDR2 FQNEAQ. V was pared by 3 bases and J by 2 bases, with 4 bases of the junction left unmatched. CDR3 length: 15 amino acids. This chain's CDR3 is CASSLWGQGTYEQYF. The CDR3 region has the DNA TGTGCCAGCAGCTTGTGGGGACAGGGGACCTACGAGCAGTACTTC.

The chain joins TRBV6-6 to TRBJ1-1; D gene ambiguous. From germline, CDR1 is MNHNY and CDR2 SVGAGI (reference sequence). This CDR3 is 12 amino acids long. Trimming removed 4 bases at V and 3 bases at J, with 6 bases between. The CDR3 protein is CASSSPDTEAFF. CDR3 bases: TGTGCCAGCAGTTCTCCCGACACTGAAGCTTTCTTT.

In DNA, the CDR3 is TGTGCCAGCAGCCACGGAGTATTAGAGTACTTC. Translation gives CASSHGVLEYF. The rearrangement joins TRBV3-1 (or the pseudogene TRBV3-2) to TRBJ2-4; no clear D. The CDR3 is 11 amino acids. V was pared by 3 bases and J by 14 bases, with 11 bases between. The V gene's germline CDR1 is LGHDT and CDR2 YNNKEL (reference sequence).

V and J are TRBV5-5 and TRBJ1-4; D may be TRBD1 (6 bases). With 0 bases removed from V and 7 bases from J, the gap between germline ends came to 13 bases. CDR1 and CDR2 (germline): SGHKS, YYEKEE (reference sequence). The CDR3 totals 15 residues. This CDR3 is CASSLGQGIGEKLFF. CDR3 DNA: TGTGCCAGCAGCTTGGGTCAGGGGATTGGTGAAAAACTGTTTTTT.

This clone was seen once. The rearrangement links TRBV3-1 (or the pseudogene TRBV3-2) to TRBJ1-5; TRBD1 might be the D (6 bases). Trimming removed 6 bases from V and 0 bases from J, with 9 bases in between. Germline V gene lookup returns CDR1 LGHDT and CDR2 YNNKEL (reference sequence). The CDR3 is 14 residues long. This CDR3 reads CASRLQGSNQPQHF. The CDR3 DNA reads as TGTGCCAGCAGATTACAGGGTAGCAATCAGCCCCAGCATTTT.

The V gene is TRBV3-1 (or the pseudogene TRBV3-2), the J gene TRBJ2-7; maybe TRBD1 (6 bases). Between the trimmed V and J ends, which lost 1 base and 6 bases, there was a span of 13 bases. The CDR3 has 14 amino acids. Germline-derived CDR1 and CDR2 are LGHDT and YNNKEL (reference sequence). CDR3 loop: CASSQGTGWAEQYF. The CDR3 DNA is TGTGCCAGCAGCCAAGGAACAGGGTGGGCCGAGCAGTACTTC.

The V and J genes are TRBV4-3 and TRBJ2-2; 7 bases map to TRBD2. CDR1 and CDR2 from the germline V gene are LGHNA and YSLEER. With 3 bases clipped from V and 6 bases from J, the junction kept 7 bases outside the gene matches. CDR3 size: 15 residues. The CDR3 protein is CASSHDGTKAGELFF. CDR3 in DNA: TGCGCCAGCAGCCACGACGGGACTAAGGCCGGGGAGCTGTTTTTT.

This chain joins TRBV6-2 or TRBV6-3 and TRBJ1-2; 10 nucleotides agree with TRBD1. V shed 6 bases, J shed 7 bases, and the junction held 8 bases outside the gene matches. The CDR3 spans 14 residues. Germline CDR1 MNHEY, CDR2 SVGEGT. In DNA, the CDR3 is TGTGCCAGCAGCCCGGGACAGGGGATCTCTGGCTACACCTTC. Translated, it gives CASSPGQGISGYTF.

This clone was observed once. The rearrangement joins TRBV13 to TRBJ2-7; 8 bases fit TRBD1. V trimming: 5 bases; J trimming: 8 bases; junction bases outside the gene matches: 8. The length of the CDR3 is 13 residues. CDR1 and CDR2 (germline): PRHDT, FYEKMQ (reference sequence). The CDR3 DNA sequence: TGTGCCAGCAGCCCAACGGACAGGGTGAAGCAGTACTTC. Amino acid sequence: CASSPTDRVKQYF.

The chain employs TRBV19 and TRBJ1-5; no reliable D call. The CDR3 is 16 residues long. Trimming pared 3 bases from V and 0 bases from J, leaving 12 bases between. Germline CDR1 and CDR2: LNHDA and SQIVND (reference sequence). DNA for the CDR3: TGTGCCAGTAGTATTGGCCCAGCGTATAGCAATCAGCCCCAGCATTTT. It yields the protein CASSIGPAYSNQPQHF.

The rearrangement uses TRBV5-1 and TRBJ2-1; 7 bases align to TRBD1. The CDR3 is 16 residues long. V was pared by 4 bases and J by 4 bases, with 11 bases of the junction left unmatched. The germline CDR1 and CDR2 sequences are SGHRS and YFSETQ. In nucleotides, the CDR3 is TGCGCCAGCAGCCTACATCCCGGGACAGTTTACAATGAGCAGTTCTTC. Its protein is CASSLHPGTVYNEQFF.

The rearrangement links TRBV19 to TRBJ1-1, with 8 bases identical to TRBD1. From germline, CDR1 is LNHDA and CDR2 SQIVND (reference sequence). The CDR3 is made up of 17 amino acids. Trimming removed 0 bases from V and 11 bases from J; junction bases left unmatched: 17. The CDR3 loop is CASSIDHGPGQAGGAFF. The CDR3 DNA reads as TGTGCCAGTAGTATAGATCACGGACCGGGACAGGCGGGTGGCGCTTTCTTT.

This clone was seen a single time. CDR3 loop: CASSLERNTEAFF. The CDR3 nucleotides read TGTGCCAGCAGTTTAGAGAGGAACACTGAAGCTTTCTTT. V is TRBV27 and J is TRBJ1-1; unclear D gene. Per the germline V gene, CDR1 is MNHEY and CDR2 is SMNVEV (reference sequence). Trimming pared 2 bases from V and 1 base from J, leaving 5 bases between. The CDR3 is 13 residues long.

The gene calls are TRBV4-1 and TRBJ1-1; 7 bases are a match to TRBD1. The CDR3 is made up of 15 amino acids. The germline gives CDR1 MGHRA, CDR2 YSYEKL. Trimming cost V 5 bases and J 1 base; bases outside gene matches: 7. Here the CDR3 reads CASSTGQLPNTEAFF. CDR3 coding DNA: TGCGCCAGCAGCACGGGACAGCTCCCGAACACTGAAGCTTTCTTT.

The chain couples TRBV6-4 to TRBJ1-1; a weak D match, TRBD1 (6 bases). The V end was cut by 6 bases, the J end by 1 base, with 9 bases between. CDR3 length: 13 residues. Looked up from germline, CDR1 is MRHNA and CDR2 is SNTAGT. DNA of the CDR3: TGTGCCAGCAGAACGACAGGGAACACTGAAGCTTTCTTT. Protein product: CASRTTGNTEAFF.

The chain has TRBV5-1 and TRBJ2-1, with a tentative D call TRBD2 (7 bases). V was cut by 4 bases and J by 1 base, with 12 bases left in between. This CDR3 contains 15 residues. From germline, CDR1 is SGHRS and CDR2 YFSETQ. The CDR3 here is CASSKGGESYNEQFF. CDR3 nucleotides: TGCGCCAGCAGCAAAGGGGGGGAGTCCTACAATGAGCAGTTCTTC.

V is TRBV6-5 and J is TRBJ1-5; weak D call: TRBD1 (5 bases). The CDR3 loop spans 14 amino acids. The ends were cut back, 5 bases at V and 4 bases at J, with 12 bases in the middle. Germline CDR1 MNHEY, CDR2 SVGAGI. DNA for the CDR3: TGTGCCAGCAGTCATCAGGGTCTTAATCAGCCCCAGCATTTT. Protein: CASSHQGLNQPQHF.

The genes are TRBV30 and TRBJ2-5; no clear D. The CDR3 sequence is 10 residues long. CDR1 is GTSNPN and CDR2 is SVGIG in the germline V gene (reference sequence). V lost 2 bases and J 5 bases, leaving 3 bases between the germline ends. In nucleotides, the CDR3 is TGTGCCTGGAGTCAGGAGACCCAGTACTTC. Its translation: CAWSQETQYF.

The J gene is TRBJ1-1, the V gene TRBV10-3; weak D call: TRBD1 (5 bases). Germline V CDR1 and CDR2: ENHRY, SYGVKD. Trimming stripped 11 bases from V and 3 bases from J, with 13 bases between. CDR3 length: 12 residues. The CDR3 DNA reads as TGTGCCGGGAGTGGGGGGGACACTGAAGCTTTCTTT. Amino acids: CAGSGGDTEAFF.

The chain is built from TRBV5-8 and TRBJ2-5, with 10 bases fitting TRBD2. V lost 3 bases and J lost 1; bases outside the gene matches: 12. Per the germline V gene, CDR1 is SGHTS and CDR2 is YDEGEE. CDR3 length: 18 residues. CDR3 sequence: CASSSGGVLAGAQETQYF. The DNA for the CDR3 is TGTGCCAGCAGCTCGGGGGGAGTCCTAGCGGGGGCCCAAGAGACCCAGTACTTC.